This note documents a single T cell receptor (beta chain) sequence. Antigen unknown. These donors were members of the roughly 120-subject validation cohort, a group separate from the approximately 640-subject first cohort. The data are from a study of cytomegalovirus exposure and HLA in healthy donors. Study findings and constraints: In vitro checks showed that a few CMV-associated chains really do target CMV antigens. It was about 180 TCR beta chains that were listed as cytomegalovirus-associated. Reports showed the classifier diagnosing cytomegalovirus status with high specificity and sensitivity.

The germline V gene encodes CDR1 SGHRS and CDR2 YFSETQ. J lost 6 bases, V lost 0 bases, and 8 bases had no gene match. The CDR3 length is 15 residues. The table came from immunoSEQ multiplex PCR; TCRdb's copy has only in-frame clones and leaves some out. In the table there are over 60,000 clones, around 95% of which are singletons. The sequenced material came from PBMCs. This TCR was recovered from a man younger than 35 in good health and CMV-seronegative. The chain recombines TRBV5-1 with TRBJ1-1; 7 nucleotides agree with TRBD1. This CDR3 reads CASSLGDRVVAEAFF. In nucleotides, the CDR3 is TGCGCCAGCAGCTTGGGTGACAGGGTGGTCGCTGAAGCTTTCTTT.